This T cell receptor (beta chain) was sequenced during a study of molecular identifiers for immune sequencing clone quantification. As for this clonotype: A read error may account for a junction end that differs from germline.

The CDR3 loop spans 13 amino acids. TCRdb re-called the PCR reads through MiXCR, storing one row per CDR3 protein. The profile shows over 550,000 distinct CDR3 sequences, around 25% of them singletons. This TCR came from a human donor in good health. Some libraries in this study had Jurkat cell RNA spiked in. Sequenced sample: naive CD8+ T cells from blood, with Jurkat cell RNA spiked in. Subset given: FACS-sorted CD8+CD4-CCR7+CD45RA+ naive T cells. This rearrangement joins TRBV12-3 or TRBV12-4 to TRBJ2-2, with D perhaps being TRBD1 or TRBD2 (7 bases each). CDR3: CASIQGGSGEPFF. As DNA, the CDR3 is TGTGCCAGCATCCAAGGGGGCAGCGGGGAGCCGTTTTTT.